A selection of T cell receptor beta chains follows, all from one sample in a study of cytotoxic CD8 clonotypes in ibrutinib-treated CLL. Repertoires were generated with immunoSEQ multiplex PCR, while TCRdb's copy carries only in-frame clones and drops some. The table has approximately 130,000 clones, approximately 80% seen once. The sample in question was PBMCs, obtained after 24 months of ibrutinib treatment. These receptors were obtained from a human donor with chronic lymphocytic leukemia. The CDR3 runs from the conserved cysteine through the conserved F or W. Fields, in order: J gene, V gene, D gene, CDR3 protein. D genes are given only for firm matches.

j_call: TRBJ1-3
v_call: TRBV5-6
d_call: .
cdr3_aa: CASSLGSSGNTIYF

j_call: TRBJ1-1
v_call: TRBV6-1
d_call: TRBD1
cdr3_aa: CASSEAFGTGGRAFF

j_call: TRBJ2-5
v_call: TRBV30
d_call: .
cdr3_aa: CAWSRGTPQETQYF

j_call: TRBJ1-5
v_call: TRBV6-4
d_call: .
cdr3_aa: CASSEPYARAPNQPQHF

j_call: TRBJ2-3
v_call: TRBV5-6
d_call: .
cdr3_aa: CASSSASSTDTQYF

j_call: TRBJ2-4
v_call: TRBV7-2
d_call: .
cdr3_aa: CASSLGVQGVDIQYF

j_call: TRBJ1-1
v_call: TRBV7-2
d_call: .
cdr3_aa: CASSLRGNTEAFF

j_call: TRBJ1-4
v_call: TRBV10-2
d_call: TRBD1
cdr3_aa: CASSRTGAGVEKLFF

j_call: TRBJ2-5
v_call: TRBV9
d_call: .
cdr3_aa: CASSVGFSGVTQYF

j_call: TRBJ2-1
v_call: TRBV2
d_call: TRBD1
cdr3_aa: CASRDRGGSDEQFF

j_call: TRBJ1-1
v_call: TRBV27
d_call: TRBD1
cdr3_aa: CASSRQGTGYAEAFF

j_call: TRBJ1-1
v_call: TRBV4-3
d_call: .
cdr3_aa: CASSQEVMNTEAFF

j_call: TRBJ1-5
v_call: TRBV27
d_call: TRBD1
cdr3_aa: CASSPGQRDQPQHF

j_call: TRBJ1-5
v_call: TRBV30
d_call: .
cdr3_aa: CAWSVGPRGQPQHF

j_call: TRBJ2-7
v_call: TRBV29-1
d_call: .
cdr3_aa: CSVENPYEQYF

j_call: TRBJ2-7
v_call: TRBV9
d_call: .
cdr3_aa: CASSVGGNPFYEQYF

j_call: TRBJ2-1
v_call: TRBV7-2
d_call: .
cdr3_aa: CASSLEGPRAQYNEQFF

j_call: TRBJ2-3
v_call: TRBV5-1
d_call: TRBD2
cdr3_aa: CASSSGTSADTQYF

j_call: TRBJ1-2
v_call: TRBV7-9
d_call: .
cdr3_aa: CASSPGANYGYTF

j_call: TRBJ2-3
v_call: TRBV29-1
d_call: .
cdr3_aa: CSVVGQVGGDTQYF

j_call: TRBJ2-2
v_call: TRBV4-2
d_call: TRBD2
cdr3_aa: CASSPKREGGELFF

j_call: TRBJ2-7
v_call: TRBV11-1
d_call: .
cdr3_aa: CASSHRFTSYEQYF

j_call: TRBJ1-6
v_call: TRBV5-1
d_call: .
cdr3_aa: CASSLSRQPNSPLHF

j_call: TRBJ1-5
v_call: TRBV5-4
d_call: TRBD1
cdr3_aa: CASSLGGQGANQPQHF

j_call: TRBJ1-2
v_call: TRBV6-5
d_call: TRBD1
cdr3_aa: CATQDRESGYGYTF

j_call: TRBJ2-1
v_call: TRBV7-3
d_call: TRBD2
cdr3_aa: CASSPPGTSGAEQFF

j_call: TRBJ2-5
v_call: TRBV5-1
d_call: .
cdr3_aa: CASSLSDSLQETQYF

j_call: TRBJ1-5
v_call: TRBV19
d_call: .
cdr3_aa: CASTTSGMGNQPQHF

j_call: TRBJ2-7
v_call: TRBV28
d_call: .
cdr3_aa: CASSLGLPLGEQYF

j_call: TRBJ1-1
v_call: TRBV19
d_call: .
cdr3_aa: CASTSRENTEAFF

j_call: TRBJ2-5
v_call: TRBV18
d_call: TRBD2
cdr3_aa: CASSPRGTQETQYF

j_call: TRBJ2-7
v_call: TRBV11-2
d_call: .
cdr3_aa: CASSLTGPTRLGQYF

j_call: TRBJ1-1
v_call: TRBV9
d_call: .
cdr3_aa: CASSVALEAEAFF

j_call: TRBJ1-4
v_call: TRBV5-6
d_call: .
cdr3_aa: CASSSVYRAWSEKLFF

j_call: TRBJ1-2
v_call: TRBV5-8
d_call: .
cdr3_aa: CASSREPYGYTF

j_call: TRBJ1-5
v_call: TRBV5-5
d_call: .
cdr3_aa: CASMGQGGSSNQPQHF

j_call: TRBJ2-3
v_call: TRBV6-1
d_call: .
cdr3_aa: CASSAGTDTQYF

j_call: TRBJ1-5
v_call: TRBV2
d_call: .
cdr3_aa: CASSVGQFSNQPQHF

j_call: TRBJ1-2
v_call: TRBV21-1
d_call: .
cdr3_aa: CASNPGPGNYGYTF

j_call: TRBJ1-6
v_call: TRBV6-5
d_call: .
cdr3_aa: CASRLGGYNSPLHF

j_call: TRBJ1-2
v_call: TRBV7-2
d_call: .
cdr3_aa: CASSSSFYGYTF

j_call: TRBJ1-2
v_call: TRBV30
d_call: .
cdr3_aa: CAWSPQGGSGYTF

j_call: TRBJ1-1
v_call: TRBV19
d_call: .
cdr3_aa: CASSITVNTEAFF

j_call: TRBJ1-1
v_call: TRBV7-2
d_call: .
cdr3_aa: CASSLGWSAEAFF

j_call: TRBJ2-1
v_call: TRBV5-1
d_call: TRBD2
cdr3_aa: CASHNPGLAGDEQFF

j_call: TRBJ2-2
v_call: TRBV25-1
d_call: .
cdr3_aa: CASYTAPNTGELFF

j_call: TRBJ2-3
v_call: TRBV11-1
d_call: TRBD2
cdr3_aa: CASRSGGAEDTQYF

j_call: TRBJ1-1
v_call: TRBV27
d_call: .
cdr3_aa: CASSLYRANTEAFF

j_call: TRBJ2-7
v_call: TRBV7-2
d_call: .
cdr3_aa: CASSQGHGPYEQYF

j_call: TRBJ1-5
v_call: TRBV20-1
d_call: .
cdr3_aa: CSARQDQPQHF

j_call: TRBJ1-6
v_call: TRBV7-8
d_call: .
cdr3_aa: CASSLAGRPRVNSPLHF

j_call: TRBJ1-6
v_call: TRBV30
d_call: .
cdr3_aa: CAWSVLQAGDSPLHF

j_call: TRBJ2-7
v_call: TRBV6-6
d_call: .
cdr3_aa: CASSYSYRDGEQYF

j_call: TRBJ2-1
v_call: TRBV6-6
d_call: TRBD2
cdr3_aa: CASSYSQRGDYNEQFF

j_call: TRBJ2-1
v_call: TRBV27
d_call: .
cdr3_aa: CASSPGQLSSYNEQFF

j_call: TRBJ2-5
v_call: TRBV11-2
d_call: TRBD2
cdr3_aa: CASRRTGLAGGLGETQYF

j_call: TRBJ2-1
v_call: TRBV9
d_call: TRBD2
cdr3_aa: CASTGGAGGYNEQFF

j_call: TRBJ2-1
v_call: TRBV6-6
d_call: TRBD2
cdr3_aa: CASSTSGVQDEQFF